The clone carrying this T cell receptor beta chain was observed a single time. The RNA, about 0.45 to 1 ug, was put through reverse transcription using random hexamers. MiXCR, applied by TCRdb to the immunoSEQ multiplex PCR reads, yields one record per CDR3 protein. The table includes under 200,000 distinct CDR3 sequences, around nine tenths detected once. The data derive from a study of CD8 T cells in Susac syndrome. The V gene's germline CDR1 is SGHRS and CDR2 YFSETQ. The CDR3 runs to 12 residues. V was cut by 4 bases and J by 2 bases, with 7 bases left in between. Sequencing was done on a sample of CD4+ T cells from PBMCs. The sequence came from a human donor with Susac syndrome. The chain has TRBV5-1 and TRBJ2-7, with D uncertain. In DNA, the CDR3 is TGCGCCAGCAGCCGTAACCCCTACGAGCAGTACTTC. It is translated as CASSRNPYEQYF.